The entry that follows covers one T cell receptor (beta chain) sequence. This clonotype was counted a few times. Its antigen has not been determined. Within one base of it there is no much larger clone, and no base qualities were kept. There are 13 amino acids in the CDR3, from cysteine to phenylalanine inclusive. The CDR3 DNA has 39 bases and is translated from base 1. CDR1 is given as MNHEY and CDR2 as SMNVEV, both from the germline V gene (reference sequence). The V and J ends are trimmed by 7 bases and 0 bases, leaving 10 bases between them. The entry originates in a study of blood T cells in healthy people across ages (dated by TCRdb to 2014 to 2015). Some background on the complete study: In model experiments, template switching captured roughly one uniquely barcoded TCR beta cDNA molecule for every two T cells. Donors were grouped into four age groups: young (average 16 years), middle-aged (around 39), aged (62) and long-lived (around 80). The study measured age-related changes in TCR beta repertoire diversity using deep sequencing normalized with unique cDNA molecular identifiers. To avoid experimental bias, donors of different ages were randomly spread across the sequencing lanes. The study analyzed two additional independent replicas of 1 million unique cDNA reads from the same blood draw for two donors, one aged 18 to 30 and one aged 80 or older. General conclusions and limits of the study: Conclusive comparison of naive and antigen-experienced compartments was prevented by the profiling of bulk unsorted PBMCs. Observed TCR beta diversity per million T cells fell roughly linearly with age, and a significant reduction was already apparent by age roughly 41. The CMV infection status of donors was not known, potentially confounding age-related changes in expanded clonotypes. A strong correlation was found between observed TCR beta diversity and the percentage of naive T cells measured by flow cytometry. Estimates of total diversity based on one million sequenced T cells were regarded as lower bounds and as underestimates. Compared with the aged group, the long-lived group had more naive CD4+ T cells, fewer expanded clones and increased TCR diversity, a pattern suggesting age selection.

Receptors were amplified or captured by 5' RACE. A second PCR of 7 to 11 cycles was performed with a sample-barcoded 5' primer and a J-beta primer mix. Each TCR beta cDNA molecule received a unique molecular identifier from a template-switch 5' adaptor carrying 12 random nucleotides. Each sample yielded at least 2.5 million CDR3-containing paired-end reads. All of the RNA was converted into first-strand cDNA using the Mint cDNA synthesis kit, with a TRBC-specific oligonucleotide serving as the primer. Following uracil-DNA glycosylase treatment, all cDNA underwent a first 18-cycle PCR with the universal primers M1SS and BC2_uni_R. The source study handled its data this way. Normalization of each sample was performed by random selection of 1 million high-quality reads, each carrying a distinct molecular identifier. Instead of being binned into consensus sequences, reads with shared molecular identifiers were discarded. CDR3 identification, clonotype clustering and error correction used MiTCR with a Q25 quality threshold and the strictest error-elimination algorithm. Lower-bound total TCR beta diversity was estimated with a nonparametric unseen species model using Euler transformation. In-frame beta chains were kept once TCRdb had trimmed the public reads at Q25 with fastp and called clones with MiXCR. All rows with the same CDR3 protein become a single entry with the most common DNA and genes. For this entry, the V and J calls and clone size follow TCRdb and not the study's own pipeline. The sample table records over 1,500,000 distinct CDR3 sequences; about 39% of these occur just once. The top ten constitute 20% to 25% of the sample.

The approximately 40 donors, aged 6 to 90 years, were systemically healthy Caucasian individuals from Russia. Ten milliliters of peripheral blood were drawn from each donor into EDTA-treated Vacutainer tubes. PBMCs were isolated by Ficoll-Paque density-gradient centrifugation, with at least 6 million obtained per sample. Total RNA was extracted from PBMCs with Trizol reagent, with at least 5 micrograms obtained per sample. The percentages of naive CD45RAhigh/CD27high T cells were determined by flow cytometry on a PBMC aliquot from every donor. The rearranged chain carries TRBV27 and TRBJ2-7; TRBD2 is perhaps the D gene, given 6 matching bases. Sequenced: blood. The TCR sequence derives from a human donor in good health. The CDR3 reads as follows: CASTGLTSYEQYF. DNA sequence: TGTGCCAGCACCGGACTAACCTCCTACGAGCAGTACTTC.